These 29 T cell receptor beta chains share one sample of origin, sequenced in a study of beta chain features in type 1 diabetes. Every isolated RNA sample was fully reverse transcribed, so sequencing captured expressed TCRB transcripts. Data came from immunoSEQ multiplex PCR; TCRdb stores just in-frame clones and leaves some out. The table lists hundreds of thousands of clones, around 8% of them singletons, with approximately 0.47% in the top ten. The sample taken for sequencing was central memory CD4+ T cells from blood. Receptors were obtained from a woman aged 18-29 years in good health.

About this clone: One base separates it from a far larger clone, so it is likely a read error. The chain joins TRBV11-2 to TRBJ2-5, with D unresolved. The tail of the sequence fits TRBJ2-7 better, so the J call may be wrong. This CDR3 spans 12 amino acids. Germline values: CDR1 SGHAT, CDR2 FQNNGV. CDR3 nucleotide sequence: TGTGCCAGCAGCTTAGATCAGTACGAGCAGTACTTC. Amino acid sequence: CASSLDQYEQYF.

Many counts were recorded for this clone. The gene calls are TRBV28 and TRBJ1-5; D is ambiguous. The length of the CDR3 is 14 residues. Trimming removed 6 bases from V and 9 bases from J, with 18 bases in between. Germline values: CDR1 MDHEN, CDR2 SYDVKM. The CDR3 nucleotides read TGTGCCAGCAGCCCCGTAGAGCGGAAAGGGCCCCAGCATTTT. Protein: CASSPVERKGPQHF.

Note on this clone: Other nucleotide sequences in the sample specify the same CDR3. The chain carries TRBV18 and TRBJ2-2; no firm D call. Trimming pared 3 bases from V and 2 bases from J, leaving 7 bases between. Germline values: CDR1 KGHSH, CDR2 LQKENI. This CDR3 has 14 residues. CDR3 residues: CASSPPSNTGELFF. Written as DNA, the CDR3 is TGTGCCAGCTCACCTCCCTCCAACACCGGGGAGCTGTTTTTT. The variable domain in full, completed from reference TRBV18 and TRBJ2-2, reads NAGVMQNPRHLVRRRGQEARLRCSPMKGHSHVYWYRQLPEEGLKFMVYLQKENIIDESGMPKERFSAEFPKEGPSILRIQQVVRGDSAAYFCASSPPSNTGELFFGEGSRLTVL.

The CDR3 loop is CASSRTGQGTYGYTF. The CDR3 DNA sequence: TGTGCCAGCAGCCGAACGGGACAGGGCACCTATGGCTACACCTTC. The rearrangement links TRBV6-5 to TRBJ1-2, with TRBD1 matching over 9 bases. Germline V gene sequence: CDR1 MNHEY, CDR2 SVGAGI. The V and J ends lost 6 bases and 4 bases, in that order; junction bases with no gene match: 9. This CDR3 comprises 15 residues.

This clone turned up a few times. V gene TRBV29-1 combines with J gene TRBJ1-2, with D possibly being TRBD1 (5 bases). The V and J ends lost 3 bases and 4 bases respectively, with 15 bases between them. Germline V gene sequence: CDR1 SQVTM, CDR2 ANQGSEA. The CDR3 is made up of 14 amino acids. CDR3 amino acids: CSVDRGRGVYGYTF. The DNA for the CDR3 is TGCAGCGTTGATAGGGGAAGGGGCGTCTATGGCTACACCTTC.

Regarding this clone: A read error is possible here, since a much larger clone lies one base away. The genes are TRBV29-1 and TRBJ2-7, with 7 bases identical to TRBD2. There are 13 residues in the CDR3. The J segment lost 2 bases and the V segment lost 7 bases, leaving 8 bases of the junction unmatched. Per the germline V gene, CDR1 is SQVTM and CDR2 is ANQGSEA. CDR3 loop: CSGGGAGAYEQYF. The CDR3 DNA reads TGCAGCGGGGGAGGGGCGGGAGCCTACGAGCAGTACTTC.

The chain links TRBV18 to TRBJ2-7; D is unclear. CDR1 KGHSH and CDR2 LQKENI come from the germline V gene. CDR3 size: 16 residues. Trimming cost V 4 bases and J 4 bases, with 20 bases left between them. CDR3 coding DNA: TGTGCCAGCTCACACGAACACCCCGGGTGGCTATACGAGCAGTACTTC. It encodes CASSHEHPGWLYEQYF.

There are many counts of this clone. V usage is TRBV7-9 and J usage is TRBJ1-4; the D is unclear. The CDR3 runs 14 residues. Germline V gives CDR1 SEHNR, CDR2 FQNEAQ (reference sequence). The V end lost 1 base, the J end lost 10 bases, and 13 bases lay between the germline ends. The CDR3: CASSLEVEVGKLFF. The DNA for the CDR3 is TGTGCCAGCAGCTTAGAGGTGGAGGTTGGAAAACTGTTTTTT.

The chain links TRBV2 to TRBJ1-1; D gene unclear. The CDR3 runs to 12 residues. Germline CDR1 reads SNHLY; CDR2 reads FYNNEI. Trimming removed 1 base at V and 11 bases at J, with 11 bases between. In DNA form, the CDR3 reads TGTGCCAGCAGTGAAGGGACCCGCCGGGCTTTCTTT. Its protein product is CASSEGTRRAFF.

With respect to this clone: The sample holds other DNA sequences that translate to the same CDR3. The V and J genes are TRBV18 and TRBJ2-7, with D tentatively TRBD2 (6 bases). Germline CDR1 reads KGHSH; CDR2 reads LQKENI. V lost 4 bases to trimming and J lost 0 bases, with 10 bases between them. The CDR3 extends over 14 amino acids. CDR3 residues: CASSRGGSSYEQYF. DNA for the CDR3: TGTGCCAGCTCACGTGGGGGGAGCTCCTACGAGCAGTACTTC.

CDR3 coding DNA: TGTGCCAGCAGAAGGGGACAGGATAGCAATCAGCCCCAGCATTTT. Protein: CASRRGQDSNQPQHF. The chain carries TRBV6-6 and TRBJ1-5, with TRBD1 identical over 8 bases. CDR1 MNHNY and CDR2 SVGAGI come from the germline V gene (reference sequence). The CDR3 extends over 15 amino acids. V dropped 6 bases and J dropped 0; count of bases not matched to a gene: 4.

This clone was seen only a few times. DNA for the CDR3: TGTGCCAGCCGGGGGTGGGACAGGAGCTACGAGCAGTACTTC. Protein sequence: CASRGWDRSYEQYF. The genes are TRBV2 and TRBJ2-7; 8 bases are shared with TRBD1. After removal of 8 bases from V and 3 bases from J, the junction contained 9 bases not matched to a gene. The germline gives CDR1 SNHLY, CDR2 FYNNEI. This CDR3 is 14 amino acids long.

The V and J genes are TRBV10-3 and TRBJ2-5, with TRBD2 identical over 9 bases. CDR3 length: 12 residues. V was pared by 8 bases and J by 3 bases, with 1 base of the junction left unmatched. Germline V gene lookup returns CDR1 ENHRY and CDR2 SYGVKD. The CDR3 sequence is CAISSGKETQYF. CDR3 bases: TGTGCCATCTCTAGCGGGAAAGAGACCCAGTACTTC.

This chain links TRBV7-2 with TRBJ2-7; 9 bases agree with TRBD1. The CDR3 extends over 16 amino acids. V gave up 3 bases and J gave up 1 base; unmatched junction bases: 7. From germline, CDR1 is SGHTA and CDR2 FQGNSA. CDR3 loop: CASSFPPGQGSYEQYF. CDR3 nucleotides: TGTGCCAGCAGCTTTCCCCCGGGACAGGGATCCTACGAGCAGTACTTC.

This clone was counted many times. J is TRBJ2-3 and V is TRBV6-5, with TRBD1 identical over 7 bases. Unmatched junction bases numbered 7, after V lost 6 bases and J lost 1 base. The CDR3 is made up of 15 amino acids. Germline V gives CDR1 MNHEY, CDR2 SVGAGI. CDR3 residues: CASRSGQARTDTQYF. CDR3 nucleotide sequence: TGTGCCAGCAGGAGTGGACAGGCGCGCACAGATACGCAGTATTTT.

This clone was seen at least ten times. Other DNA sequences in the same sample also yield this CDR3. CDR3 nucleotides: TGTGCCAGCAGCTTAGTGGTGAACACTGAAGCTTTCTTT. Amino acids: CASSLVVNTEAFF. V usage is TRBV11-1 and J usage is TRBJ1-1; no firm D call. The germline V and J ends were trimmed by 1 base and 0 bases, with 3 bases remaining between them. The CDR3 is 13 amino acids. Germline loops: CDR1 SGHAT, CDR2 FQDESV (reference sequence).

CDR3 loop: CAAHRNPLYEQYF. CDR3 in DNA: TGTGCCGCCCATAGGAACCCTCTGTACGAGCAGTACTTC. The chain joins TRBV21-1 to TRBJ2-7. TRBV21-1 is given as a pseudogene. This CDR3 is built from 13 residues.

The CDR3 reads CASSRRQGANYGYTF. The CDR3 DNA follows: TGTGCCAGCAGTCGTAGACAGGGAGCTAACTATGGCTACACCTTC. This sequence joins TRBV5-6 and TRBJ1-2; 7 bases match TRBD1. The CDR3 length is 15 residues. V gave up 5 bases and J gave up 0 bases; unmatched junction bases: 7. The germline V gene encodes CDR1 SGHDT and CDR2 YYEEEE.

This clone was seen ten or more times. This rearrangement joins TRBV9 to TRBJ2-1, with 7 bases matching TRBD2. CDR1 and CDR2 from the germline V gene are SGDLS and YYNGEE. The CDR3 runs to 14 residues. V dropped 0 bases and J dropped 9; count of bases not matched to a gene: 6. CDR3 region: CASSVERGGAEQFF. The CDR3 bases are TGTGCCAGCAGCGTAGAGAGGGGAGGGGCTGAGCAGTTCTTC.

The chain employs TRBV28 and TRBJ1-5; D gene ambiguous. Germline V gene sequence: CDR1 MDHEN, CDR2 SYDVKM. CDR3 length: 14 residues. V lost 8 bases and J lost 0, with 11 bases in between. The CDR3 reads CASVGHYSNQPQHF. CDR3 coding DNA: TGTGCCAGCGTAGGGCATTATAGCAATCAGCCCCAGCATTTT.

This clone was counted ten times or more. The chain recombines TRBV28 with TRBJ2-7; 7 bases match TRBD1. The germline CDR1 and CDR2 sequences are MDHEN and SYDVKM. J gave up 5 bases and V 7 bases, and 5 bases lay outside the gene matches. The CDR3 covers 12 residues. The CDR3 protein is CASTADRDEQYF. DNA for the CDR3: TGTGCCAGCACCGCCGACAGGGACGAGCAGTACTTC.

This clone has a count of ten or more. The J gene is TRBJ2-1, the V gene TRBV19; D is unresolved. This CDR3 comprises 15 residues. The V gene lost 4 bases and the J gene lost 4 bases, with 14 bases spanning the gap. In germline, CDR1 is LNHDA, CDR2 SQIVND (reference sequence). CDR3 coding DNA: TGTGCCAGTAGTACCTCGATACAGAGGTACAATGAGCAGTTCTTC. Its protein is CASSTSIQRYNEQFF.

This clone was found a few times. The genes are TRBV10-3 and TRBJ2-5, with TRBD1 matching 7 bases. The CDR3 runs to 15 residues. Germline V CDR1 and CDR2: ENHRY, SYGVKD. V was clipped by 6 bases and J by 4 bases; unmatched bases: 11. CDR3: CAISRQGSVIETQYF. The CDR3 DNA follows: TGTGCCATCAGCCGACAGGGATCAGTCATAGAGACCCAGTACTTC.

In its sample, this clone was seen many times. The rearrangement uses TRBV11-2 and TRBJ1-2, with D hard to call. This CDR3 is built from 11 residues. V dropped 3 bases and J dropped 7 bases, with 6 bases sitting between them. Germline CDR1 is SGHAT and CDR2 is FQNNGV. The DNA for the CDR3 is TGTGCCAGCAGCTTTGGGTTTGGCTACACCTTC. This translates into CASSFGFGYTF.

This chain joins TRBV2 and TRBJ2-5; D possibly uses TRBD1 or TRBD2 (5 bases each). The CDR3 extends over 18 amino acids. The ends were cut back, 6 bases at V and 2 bases at J, with 25 bases in the middle. Germline lookup yields CDR1 SNHLY and CDR2 FYNNEI. The CDR3 region is CASSGKEQDFLPQETQYF. In nucleotides, the CDR3 is TGTGCCAGCAGCGGTAAAGAACAGGACTTTCTTCCTCAAGAGACCCAGTACTTC.

This clone was seen a few times. This chain's CDR3 is CASSAQYQPQHF. As DNA, the CDR3 is TGTGCCAGTAGTGCACAATATCAGCCCCAGCATTTT. V is TRBV19 and J is TRBJ1-5; D is undetermined. Per germline, CDR1 LNHDA and CDR2 SQIVND (reference sequence). Trimming pared 5 bases from V and 5 bases from J, leaving 7 bases between. The CDR3 is 12 amino acids.

There are a few counts of this clone. The chain carries TRBV27 and TRBJ2-1; TRBD2 aligns across 7 bases. Germline CDR1 and CDR2: MNHEY and SMNVEV (reference sequence). Losses at the gene ends were 5 bases for V and 2 bases for J; bases not matched to a gene: 9. The CDR3 loop spans 16 amino acids. As DNA, the CDR3 is TGTGCCAGCAGTACCTTCGGGGGAGGGGCCTACAATGAGCAGTTCTTC. Translating it yields CASSTFGGGAYNEQFF.

The table lists this clone with a few counts. The V gene is TRBV19, the J gene TRBJ1-1; perhaps TRBD1 as D (5 bases). Germline V CDR1 and CDR2: LNHDA, SQIVND (reference sequence). The CDR3 extends over 11 amino acids. Trimming shortened V by 4 bases and J by 11 bases, and 11 bases separated the two germline ends. In nucleotides, the CDR3 is TGTGCCAGTAGTAGGGGGACGGTTGCTTTCTTT. It codes for CASSRGTVAFF.

This clone was detected only once. The chain links TRBV2 to TRBJ1-1, with 9 bases lining up with TRBD1. The junction had 6 bases not matched to a gene; V was cut back by 5 bases and J by 5 bases. There are 14 residues in the CDR3. From germline, CDR1 is SNHLY and CDR2 FYNNEI. CDR3 protein: CASSRQGVGTEAFF. CDR3 in DNA: TGTGCCAGCAGTCGACAGGGGGTTGGAACTGAAGCTTTCTTT.